These 22 T cell receptor beta chains were all obtained from the same sample, sequenced in a study of a mutant IDH1 vaccine in newly diagnosed glioma. The protocol was immunoSEQ multiplex PCR, while the TCRdb copy is restricted to in-frame clones and leaves out a portion. In the table there are around 26,000 clones, 80% to 85% of which are singletons. Their specific antigens are unknown. Time point defined: week 23, last vaccination. In every dose of vaccine, 300 ug of mutant IDH1 20-mer peptide was given alongside topical imiquimod. The source material was PBMCs, sampled from a glioma patient whose treatment included an IDH1 peptide vaccine. Every receptor here comes from a woman in her 30s with glioma.

The chain is built from TRBV7-9 and TRBJ1-1, with D unresolved. Germline V gene sequence: CDR1 SEHNR, CDR2 FQNEAQ (reference sequence). There are 13 residues in the CDR3. The V gene lost 0 bases and the J gene lost 6 bases, with 8 bases spanning the gap. The CDR3 DNA is TGTGCCAGCAGCTTAGCGCTAAGACCTGAAGCTTTCTTT. Residues: CASSLALRPEAFF.

The chain uses TRBV29-1 and TRBJ1-4, with D possibly TRBD1 on 6 matching bases. V gave up 5 bases and J gave up 8 bases, with 18 bases separating them. The germline gives CDR1 SQVTM, CDR2 ANQGSEA. This CDR3 region has 14 residues. CDR3 sequence reads: CSVQGTDTGEKLFF. In DNA, the CDR3 is TGCAGCGTTCAGGGGACGGATACCGGCGAAAAACTGTTTTTT.

As for this clone: The DNA is omitted, as the CDR3 cannot be located on it reliably, and the CDR3 follows TCRdb's listing. The chain uses TRBV9 and TRBJ1-2; TRBD1, the D gene given by the table, was not confirmed from the DNA. Germline V CDR1 and CDR2: SGDLS, YYNGEE. The CDR3 is 11 residues long, ends included. The CDR3 reads CASSVGAGIHF.

The sample holds a few counts of this clone. This chain links TRBV7-9 with TRBJ2-1; D remains ambiguous. The length of the CDR3 is 14 residues. Germline assignment: CDR1 SEHNR and CDR2 FQNEAQ (reference sequence). Trimming removed 3 bases from V and 9 bases from J, with 15 bases in between. This CDR3 reads CASSFAIVRGEQFF. The CDR3 nucleotides read TGTGCCAGCAGCTTCGCCATAGTCCGAGGTGAGCAGTTCTTC.

The CDR3 here is CASRDKVYYEQYF. Here the CDR3 DNA reads TGCGCCAGCAGGGACAAGGTCTATTACGAGCAGTACTTC. The chain has TRBV10-1 and TRBJ2-7; weak D call: TRBD1 (5 bases). The CDR3 consists of 13 residues. The V gene lost 6 bases and the J gene lost 4 bases, with 13 bases spanning the gap. Germline V gene data show CDR1 as WNHNN and CDR2 as SYGVQD (reference sequence).

V usage is TRBV19 and J usage is TRBJ1-1; weak D call: TRBD1 (5 bases). Germline lookup yields CDR1 LNHDA and CDR2 SQIVND (reference sequence). Trimming cost V 5 bases and J 1 base, with 8 bases left between them. This CDR3 has 13 amino acids. CDR3 in amino acids: CASSAGGNTEAFF. In nucleotides, the CDR3 is TGTGCCAGTAGTGCCGGGGGGAACACTGAAGCTTTCTTT.

The V call is TRBV13, the J call TRBJ1-4; D is undetermined. Germline values: CDR1 PRHDT, CDR2 FYEKMQ (reference sequence). V lost 4 bases to trimming and J lost 2 bases, with 8 bases between them. The CDR3 length is 14 residues. CDR3: CASSSRTTNEKLFF. DNA of the CDR3: TGTGCCAGCAGCTCCAGGACGACTAATGAAAAACTGTTTTTT.

CDR3 sequence (DNA): TGTGCCAGCAGCACGGGGACAGGGAGATCGGCTGATGGCTACACCTTC. Its translation: CASSTGTGRSADGYTF. The chain joins TRBV5-6 to TRBJ1-2, with 9 bases aligning to TRBD1. The CDR3 consists of 16 residues. V dropped 4 bases and J dropped 6; count of bases not matched to a gene: 13. CDR1 is SGHDT, CDR2 YYEEEE, per germline. The whole variable domain, remainder taken from reference TRBV5-6 and TRBJ1-2, is DAGVTQSPTHLIKTRGQQVTLRCSPKSGHDTVSWYQQALGQGPQFIFQYYEEEERQRGNFPDRFSGHQFPNYSSELNVNALLLGDSALYLCASSTGTGRSADGYTFGSGTRLTVV.

The chain combines TRBV5-4 with TRBJ2-3, with 7 bases that match TRBD2. The V gene end was trimmed by 3 bases and the J gene end by 4 bases; junction bases not matched to a gene: 8. Germline V gives CDR1 SGHNT, CDR2 YYREEE (reference sequence). The CDR3 loop spans 15 amino acids. The CDR3, as DNA: TGTGCCAGCAGCTCCGGCGGGGGTGTTTCAGATACGCAGTATTTT. This translates into CASSSGGGVSDTQYF.

The rearrangement links TRBV20-1 to TRBJ2-1; D gene ambiguous. There are 10 residues in the CDR3. Trimming took off 5 bases at V and 6 bases at J, with 5 bases between the two ends. Germline V CDR1 and CDR2: DFQATT, SNEGSKA (reference sequence). The CDR3 spells CSAPRNEQFF. CDR3 nucleotides: TGCAGTGCTCCCCGCAATGAGCAGTTCTTC.

The V gene is TRBV9, the J gene TRBJ2-3; no clear D. This CDR3 region has 9 residues. CDR1 is SGDLS and CDR2 is YYNGEE in the germline V gene. Trimming shortened V by 7 bases and J by 6 bases, and 3 bases separated the two germline ends. The CDR3 loop is CASQDTQYF. The CDR3 coding sequence is TGTGCCAGCCAGGATACGCAGTATTTT.

The chain combines TRBV29-1 with TRBJ1-3; D may be TRBD1 (5 bases). The V gene lost 3 bases and the J gene lost 4 bases, with 10 bases spanning the gap. The length of the CDR3 is 13 residues. Per the germline V gene, CDR1 is SQVTM and CDR2 is ANQGSEA. CDR3 sequence reads: CSVDPGLGNTIYF. The CDR3 coding sequence is TGCAGCGTTGACCCAGGGCTAGGAAACACCATATATTTT.

This rearrangement joins TRBV2 to TRBJ2-7, with 10 bases aligning to TRBD1. The V segment lost 6 bases and the J segment 0 bases; nucleotides outside the gene matches: 5. The CDR3 length is 15 residues. Germline-derived CDR1 and CDR2 are SNHLY and FYNNEI. CDR3 in DNA: TGTGCCAGCAGCAGTGGGACAGGGGTCTCCTACGAGCAGTACTTC. This sequence encodes CASSSGTGVSYEQYF.

The V and J genes are TRBV27 and TRBJ2-2; 11 bases agree with TRBD2. CDR1 and CDR2 from the germline V gene are MNHEY and SMNVEV (reference sequence). Trimming cost V 9 bases and J 4 bases; bases outside gene matches: 7. This CDR3 region has 15 residues. In DNA, the CDR3 is TGTGCCAGTTTAGCGGGGGGGCCGACCACCGGGGAGCTGTTTTTT. Amino acids: CASLAGGPTTGELFF.

J is TRBJ2-7 and V is TRBV5-1, with D tentatively TRBD1 (5 bases). The CDR3 is 14 amino acids. From germline, CDR1 is SGHRS and CDR2 YFSETQ. The V end was cut by 4 bases, the J end by 2 bases, with 13 bases between. CDR3 loop: CASSRVGPTYEQYF. The CDR3 coding sequence is TGCGCCAGCAGCCGGGTGGGGCCTACCTACGAGCAGTACTTC.

The chain links TRBV5-1 to TRBJ1-6; no definite D call. Germline CDR1 and CDR2: SGHRS and YFSETQ. The CDR3 is 16 amino acids. Trimming shortened V by 4 bases and J by 7 bases, and 18 bases separated the two germline ends. Written as DNA, the CDR3 is TGCGCCAGCAGCCCGGGCCCCCAGACCCCCAATTCACCCCTCCACTTT. This encodes CASSPGPQTPNSPLHF.

The V call is TRBV5-4, the J call TRBJ1-4; 10 bases agree with TRBD1. Losses at the gene ends were 4 bases for V and 6 bases for J; bases not matched to a gene: 6. Germline loops: CDR1 SGHNT, CDR2 YYREEE (reference sequence). This CDR3 contains 15 residues. The CDR3 loop reads CASSLPGTGDEKLFF. DNA of the CDR3: TGTGCCAGCAGCCTACCAGGGACAGGGGATGAAAAACTGTTTTTT.

The V call is TRBV11-3, the J call TRBJ2-7; 7 nucleotides align to TRBD2. Germline assignment: CDR1 SGHNT and CDR2 YENEEA. This CDR3 is built from 14 residues. J lost 0 bases, V lost 5 bases, and 4 bases had no gene match. As DNA, the CDR3 is TGTGCCAGCAGCCCTGGGACTAACTCCTACGAGCAGTACTTC. Protein: CASSPGTNSYEQYF. Variable domain in full (rest from reference TRBV11-3 and TRBJ2-7): EAGVVQSPRYKIIEKKQPVAFWCNPISGHNTLYWYLQNLGQGPELLIRYENEEAVDDSQLPKDRFSAERLKGVDSTLKIQPAELGDSAVYLCASSPGTNSYEQYFGPGTRLTVT.

V is TRBV10-1 and J is TRBJ1-1; 9 bases match TRBD1. This CDR3 is 13 amino acids long. Germline CDR1 is WNHNN and CDR2 is SYGVQD (reference sequence). V trimming: 8 bases; J trimming: 0 bases; junction bases outside the gene matches: 1. The CDR3 is CASGQGMNTEAFF. The CDR3 nucleotides read TGCGCCAGCGGACAGGGGATGAACACTGAAGCTTTCTTT.

The chain carries TRBV7-8 and TRBJ2-3, with 8 bases that match TRBD2. Germline V gene data show CDR1 as SGHVS and CDR2 as FQNEAQ. J was trimmed by 5 bases and V by 7 bases; bases with no gene match: 8. The CDR3 runs to 14 residues. CDR3 DNA sequence: TGTGCCAGCACAGACGGGGGGGCCGAAGATACGCAGTATTTT. This codes for CASTDGGAEDTQYF.

This chain uses TRBV18 with TRBJ1-3; D is unresolved. The CDR3 has 15 amino acids. The ends were cut back, 2 bases at V and 0 bases at J, with 8 bases in the middle. Germline CDR1 KGHSH, CDR2 LQKENI. The CDR3 here is CASSPGVTSGNTIYF. In nucleotides, the CDR3 is TGTGCCAGCTCACCAGGCGTAACCTCTGGAAACACCATATATTTT.

In its sample, this clone ranks as medium-sized. Here the CDR3 DNA reads TGTGCCTGGAGCCGGACGGATTACACTGAAGCTTTCTTT. Its protein product is CAWSRTDYTEAFF. This sequence joins TRBV30 and TRBJ1-1; D unclear. CDR1 GTSNPN and CDR2 SVGIG come from the germline V gene (reference sequence). The CDR3 contains 13 residues. V lost 3 bases, J lost 3 bases, and 11 bases lay in between.